The 18 T cell receptor beta chains below were found in one sample sequenced in a study of blood T cell repertoires in COVID-19. Clones were sequenced by immunoSEQ multiplex PCR, and TCRdb holds only the in-frame ones, with some missing. The sample yields roughly 320,000 clones, 85% to 90% seen once. The sequencing sample was made of peripheral blood. Receptors originate from a woman aged 45-60 years with COVID-19, enrolled during active disease.

The V and J genes are TRBV19 and TRBJ2-3; D call uncertain. There are 13 residues in the CDR3. CDR1 is LNHDA and CDR2 is SQIVND in the germline V gene (reference sequence). V lost 2 bases and J lost 5, with 8 bases in between. Here the CDR3 reads CASSIYELDTQYF. The CDR3 DNA is TGTGCCAGTAGTATATACGAGCTAGATACGCAGTATTTT.

This chain connects TRBV24-1 to TRBJ2-7, with TRBD1 matching 7 bases. Germline V gene data show CDR1 as KGHDR and CDR2 as SFDVKD. This CDR3 is 15 amino acids long. J gave up 0 bases and V 6 bases, and 7 bases lay outside the gene matches. The CDR3 is CATSQLTGVSYEQYF. The CDR3 bases are TGTGCCACCAGTCAATTAACAGGGGTCTCCTACGAGCAGTACTTC.

The rearrangement links TRBV10-3 to TRBJ1-5, with D unclear. The germline V gene has CDR1 ENHRY and CDR2 SYGVKD. V was pared by 5 bases and J by 4 bases, with 15 bases between. CDR3 length equals 15 residues. As DNA, the CDR3 is TGTGCCATCAGTCACAATGACCGAGGGAATCAGCCCCAGCATTTT. It specifies CAISHNDRGNQPQHF.

Concerning this clone itself: Mismatch with germline at one junction end may stem from a read error. The chain couples TRBV3-1 (or the pseudogene TRBV3-2) to TRBJ2-3; D remains ambiguous. This CDR3 has 13 amino acids. Germline loops: CDR1 LGHDT, CDR2 YNNKEL (reference sequence). The CDR3 sequence: CASSQGLSTAPSF. The CDR3 bases are TGTGCCAGCAGCCAAGGACTTAGTACGGCGCCCTCTTTT.

The chain recombines TRBV15 with TRBJ2-5, with TRBD1 matching over 10 bases. The CDR3 spans 16 residues. Germline CDR1 is LNHNV and CDR2 is YYDKDF (reference sequence). V was clipped by 3 bases and J by 5 bases; unmatched bases: 9. CDR3 residues: CATSREGQGSRETQYF. The CDR3 nucleotides read TGTGCCACCAGCAGGGAGGGACAGGGGTCGAGGGAGACCCAGTACTTC.

The rearrangement joins TRBV29-1 to TRBJ1-2, with TRBD1 matching 7 bases. CDR3 length: 13 residues. The germline V gene encodes CDR1 SQVTM and CDR2 ANQGSEA. Trimming cost V 7 bases and J 7 bases; bases outside gene matches: 12. The CDR3 protein is CSALFGGGIGYTF. The CDR3 bases are TGCAGCGCTCTCTTCGGAGGGGGCATTGGCTACACCTTC.

The chain combines TRBV5-1 with TRBJ1-2, with D tentatively TRBD1 (6 bases). CDR1 and CDR2 from the germline V gene are SGHRS and YFSETQ. The CDR3 runs to 14 residues. Trimming removed 5 bases at V and 5 bases at J, with 16 bases between. Here the CDR3 DNA reads TGCGCCAGCAGATATTCGGGACACTTATATGGCTACACCTTC. Translated, it gives CASRYSGHLYGYTF.

The chain couples TRBV27 to TRBJ1-6; tentative D call: TRBD1 (5 bases). Trimming left V 2 bases short and J 1 base short, with 9 bases between. This CDR3 has 16 residues. Germline CDR1 and CDR2: MNHEY and SMNVEV (reference sequence). The CDR3 DNA sequence: TGTGCCAGCAGTTTAGACAGCCTATCCTATAATTCACCCCTCCACTTT. It specifies CASSLDSLSYNSPLHF.

The chain combines TRBV27 with TRBJ2-7, with D possibly matching TRBD1 (6 bases). Germline CDR1 and CDR2: MNHEY and SMNVEV (reference sequence). This CDR3 contains 14 residues. V lost 2 bases to trimming and J lost 3 bases, with 11 bases between them. CDR3 nucleotides: TGTGCCAGCAGTTTACAGGGGAAGCTCTACGAGCAGTACTTC. Translated, it gives CASSLQGKLYEQYF.

This chain uses TRBV5-4 with TRBJ1-3, with 9 bases lining up with TRBD1. V lost 1 base, J lost 3 bases, and 11 bases stayed unmatched. Germline V gene lookup returns CDR1 SGHNT and CDR2 YYREEE (reference sequence). The CDR3 has 18 residues. The CDR3 DNA follows: TGTGCCAGCAGCTTGCCCATGACAGGGGGGCGCGTTGGAAACACCATATATTTT. It translates to CASSLPMTGGRVGNTIYF.

The CDR3 region is CASSPHLSLGNTGELFF. CDR3 coding DNA: TGTGCCAGCAGCCCTCATCTTTCACTGGGCAACACCGGGGAGCTGTTTTTT. The V call is TRBV11-3, the J call TRBJ2-2; D gene unclear. This CDR3 has 17 amino acids. The germline V gene encodes CDR1 SGHNT and CDR2 YENEEA. Trimming cost V 5 bases and J 2 bases, with 18 bases left between them.

The V call is TRBV19, the J call TRBJ2-7, with 8 bases matching TRBD2. The trim removed 1 base at V and 5 bases at J, leaving 4 bases unmatched. CDR1 is LNHDA, CDR2 SQIVND, per germline (reference sequence). The CDR3 is 14 amino acids. DNA for the CDR3: TGTGCCAGTAGTATAGGGCGGGAGGTCGACGAGCAGTACTTC. Residues: CASSIGREVDEQYF.

The V call is TRBV12-5, the J call TRBJ2-1; D may be TRBD1 (6 bases). This CDR3 has 13 residues. V shed 0 bases and J shed 6 bases, with 6 bases lying between them. The V gene's germline CDR1 is LGHNT and CDR2 FRNRAP. CDR3 DNA: TGTGCTAGTGGTTTGGTACAGGGCAATGAGCAGTTCTTC. Its translation is CASGLVQGNEQFF.

V and J are TRBV29-1 and TRBJ1-2, with D unclear. V lost 4 bases, J lost 6 bases, and 9 bases lay in between. The CDR3 has 11 residues. Germline values: CDR1 SQVTM, CDR2 ANQGSEA. This chain's CDR3 is CSVVTGNGYTF. CDR3 DNA sequence: TGCAGCGTTGTAACGGGGAATGGCTACACCTTC.

The chain is built from TRBV6-1 and TRBJ2-7; 12 nucleotides line up with TRBD2. The germline gives CDR1 MNHNS, CDR2 SASEGT. The V gene end was trimmed by 3 bases and the J gene end by 3 bases; junction bases not matched to a gene: 3. The CDR3 is made up of 15 amino acids. CDR3 in amino acids: CASSEGLAGYYEQYF. CDR3 in DNA: TGTGCCAGCAGTGAGGGACTAGCGGGCTACTACGAGCAGTACTTC.

The J gene is TRBJ2-1, the V gene TRBV7-3, with 10 bases identical to TRBD2. The trim removed 4 bases at V and 3 bases at J, leaving 6 bases unmatched. CDR1 is SGHTA and CDR2 is FQGTGA in the germline V gene. This CDR3 is built from 16 residues. The CDR3 DNA sequence: TGTGCCAGCAGCTCTACCGGGACTAGCGTCTACAATGAGCAGTTCTTC. It encodes CASSSTGTSVYNEQFF. Variable domain in full (rest from reference TRBV7-3 and TRBJ2-1): GAGVSQTPSNKVTEKGKYVELRCDPISGHTALYWYRQSLGQGPEFLIYFQGTGAADDSGLPNDRFFAVRPEGSVSTLKIQRTERGDSAVYLCASSSTGTSVYNEQFFGPGTRLTVL.

For the CDR3, the DNA is TGTGCCAGCAGCCCCTCGTCGAGGGGCACAGATACGCAGTATTTT. Translated, it gives CASSPSSRGTDTQYF. This chain uses TRBV13 with TRBJ2-3; perhaps TRBD2 as D (5 bases). Germline V lookup: CDR1 PRHDT, CDR2 FYEKMQ (reference sequence). Trimming removed 5 bases from V and 1 base from J, with 13 bases in between. The CDR3 extends over 15 amino acids.

The rearrangement links TRBV30 to TRBJ2-4; 14 nucleotides agree with TRBD2. The length of the CDR3 is 19 residues. CDR1 is GTSNPN and CDR2 is SVGIG in the germline V gene (reference sequence). V shed 3 bases, J shed 1 base, and the junction held 11 bases outside the gene matches. CDR3 in amino acids: CAWRAGTSGRGGAKNIQYF. CDR3 bases: TGTGCCTGGAGGGCCGGGACTAGCGGGAGAGGTGGCGCCAAAAACATTCAGTACTTC.